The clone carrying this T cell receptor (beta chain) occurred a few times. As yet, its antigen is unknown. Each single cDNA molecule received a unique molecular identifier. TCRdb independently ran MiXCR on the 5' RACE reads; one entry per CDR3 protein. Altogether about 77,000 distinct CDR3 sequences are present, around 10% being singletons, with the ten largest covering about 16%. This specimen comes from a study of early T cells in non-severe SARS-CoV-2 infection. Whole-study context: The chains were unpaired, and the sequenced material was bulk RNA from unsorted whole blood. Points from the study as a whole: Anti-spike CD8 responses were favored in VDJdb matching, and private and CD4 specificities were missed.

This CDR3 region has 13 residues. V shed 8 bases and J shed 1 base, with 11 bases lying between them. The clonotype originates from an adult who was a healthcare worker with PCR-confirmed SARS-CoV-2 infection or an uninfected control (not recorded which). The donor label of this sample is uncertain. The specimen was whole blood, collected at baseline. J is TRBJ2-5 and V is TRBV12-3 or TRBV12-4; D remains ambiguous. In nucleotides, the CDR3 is TGTGCCAGCCTTAGAAGGTCCCAAGAGACCCAGTACTTC. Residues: CASLRRSQETQYF.